The rows below give T cell receptor beta chains drawn from one sample of a study of T cells after yellow fever vaccination. One entry per CDR3 protein, called by TCRdb with MiXCR from the 5' RACE reads. The data show about 60,000 distinct CDR3 sequences, approximately 7% seen once. This sample comprised CD8+ T cells sorted from PBMCs, obtained on the day of the first yellow fever vaccination. Receptors were obtained from a man between 18 and 35 years old who received the YFV17D yellow fever vaccine. Each CDR3 is given with its conserved first and last residue. The D gene is left open where the match is weak. Size is stated for part of the rows, as once, few or many counts, or as a class when the clone is expanded.

d_call	v_call	clone_size	j_call	cdr3_nt	cdr3_aa
TRBD2	TRBV15	many	TRBJ2-1	TGTGCCACCAGCAGAGGAGCGGGGGGGGAATACAATGAGCAGTTCTTC	CATSRGAGGEYNEQFF
-	TRBV7-9	few	TRBJ2-7	TGTGCCAGCAGCTTAACCCACACCTTCTACGAGCAGTACTTC	CASSLTHTFYEQYF
-	TRBV6-1	-	TRBJ1-1	TGTGCCAGCAGTAGTCGGTTCTTT	CASSSRFF
TRBD1	TRBV28	many	TRBJ1-1	TGTGCCAGCAGTTTCCCCAGAAGGGCAGGGGGCCCTGAAGCTTTCTTT	CASSFPRRAGGPEAFF
-	TRBV15	many	TRBJ2-1	TGTGCCACCAGCCCTGAACGATGGGTCAGCTCCTACAATGAGCAGTTCTTC	CATSPERWVSSYNEQFF
-	TRBV7-6	many	TRBJ2-2	TGTGCCAGCAGCTTTAAGGCAGGGTCGCATACCGGGGAGCTGTTTTTT	CASSFKAGSHTGELFF
-	TRBV12-3/TRBV12-4	many	TRBJ2-2	TGTGCCAGCAGTTTGGGTGGTAGCACCGGGGAGCTGTTTTTT	CASSLGGSTGELFF
-	TRBV7-2	many	TRBJ2-7	TGTGCCAGCAGCTTATGGTCCTACGAGCAGTACTTC	CASSLWSYEQYF
-	TRBV7-2	many	TRBJ2-5	TGTGCCAGCAGCCGTCGGAGGTACGAAGAGACCCAGTACTTC	CASSRRRYEETQYF
TRBD2	TRBV19	-	TRBJ2-3	TGTGCCAGTAGTATGCTAGCGGGGTTCACAGATACGCAGTATTTT	CASSMLAGFTDTQYF
TRBD1	TRBV11-2	-	TRBJ2-7	TGTGCCAGCAGCTTAGATAAGGACAGGGTTACGTACGAGCAGTACTTC	CASSLDKDRVTYEQYF
-	TRBV5-1	many	TRBJ2-2	TGCGCCAGCAGCCGGACAGTGTTGGACGGGGAGCTGTTTTTT	CASSRTVLDGELFF
-	TRBV6-2/TRBV6-3	few	TRBJ1-5	TGTGCCAGCAGTTACTTCGGGGGCCAGCCCCAGCATTTT	CASSYFGGQPQHF
TRBD2	TRBV9	few	TRBJ2-1	TGTGCCAGCAGCACCCCTCGGACTAGTGGAAAGGTCGATGAGCAGTTCTTC	CASSTPRTSGKVDEQFF
-	TRBV27	-	TRBJ1-3	TGTGCCAGCAGCCAGGGATCCCTCGGAAACACCATATATTTT	CASSQGSLGNTIYF
-	TRBV6-5	few	TRBJ1-2	TGTGCCAGCAGTTACTCAGGGATCTATGGCTACACCTTC	CASSYSGIYGYTF
-	TRBV7-7	few	TRBJ1-1	TGTGCCAGCAGTACGGGGGGTGCAGAGATGAACACTGAAGCTTTCTTT	CASSTGGAEMNTEAFF
-	TRBV6-2/TRBV6-3	-	TRBJ1-2	TGTGCCAGCAGTTACCTGGATACAGGGAAAGTTAATGGCTACACCTTC	CASSYLDTGKVNGYTF
TRBD1	TRBV14	-	TRBJ1-1	TGTGCCAGCAGGACAGGGGGAGCTGAAGCTTTCTTT	CASRTGGAEAFF
-	TRBV12-3/TRBV12-4	few	TRBJ2-7	TGTGCCAGCAGTTCTACCCTTTACGAGCAGTACTTC	CASSSTLYEQYF
TRBD1	TRBV9	many	TRBJ1-1	TGTGCCAGCAGCGTCGGGACAGGGGGCATGAACACTGAAGCTTTCTTT	CASSVGTGGMNTEAFF
TRBD2	TRBV7-9	many	TRBJ2-1	TGTGCCAGCAGCTCTACTAGCGGGGGGGCTCGTGAGCAGTTCTTC	CASSSTSGGAREQFF
-	TRBV12-3/TRBV12-4	many	TRBJ1-2	TGTGCCAGCAGTTTTGCAGGGGATAGAGGCTACACCTTC	CASSFAGDRGYTF
-	TRBV19	-	TRBJ1-5	TGTGCCAGTAGTATAACCCCGAGCCCTACTCAGCCCCAGCATTTT	CASSITPSPTQPQHF
-	TRBV20-1	-	TRBJ1-2	TGCAGTGCTCCCTATGGCTACACCTTC	CSAPYGYTF
-	TRBV6-5	many	TRBJ2-3	TGTGCCAGCAGTTACTATGTTAGCACAGATACGCAGTATTTT	CASSYYVSTDTQYF
-	TRBV6-5	few	TRBJ1-2	TGTGCCTCCAGGACGGTGGGAGGCTACACCTTC	CASRTVGGYTF
TRBD1	TRBV12-3/TRBV12-4	few	TRBJ2-2	TGTGCCAGCAGCGGGACAGGCCTCAACACCGGGGAGCTGTTTTTT	CASSGTGLNTGELFF
-	TRBV4-1	many	TRBJ2-5	TGCGCCAGCAGCCAAGATCGGAGGCTTTTGGCAATTTCTAGGACCCAGTACTTC	CASSQDRRLLAISRTQYF
-	TRBV7-3	many	TRBJ1-1	TGTGCCAGCTCAACATGGGGGGGGAGGGGCACTGAAGCTTTCTTT	CASSTWGGRGTEAFF
TRBD1	TRBV7-3	few	TRBJ1-6	TGTGCCAGCAGTTTACAGGGGCAAAATTCACCCCTCCACTTT	CASSLQGQNSPLHF
-	TRBV7-3	-	TRBJ2-7	TGTGCCAGCAGCTTAACGGACTCATCTTACGAGCAGTACTTC	CASSLTDSSYEQYF
-	TRBV9	-	TRBJ1-1	TGTGCCAGCAGTTCCGTCGGGACACCTAACACTGAAGCTTTCTTT	CASSSVGTPNTEAFF
-	TRBV5-1	many	TRBJ2-6	TGCGCCAGCAGCCCTGAAGGCAGCTCTGGGGCCAACGTCCTGACTTTC	CASSPEGSSGANVLTF
-	TRBV7-9	-	TRBJ1-5	TGTGCCAGCAGCTTTACGGATAGCAATCAGCCCCAGCATTTT	CASSFTDSNQPQHF
TRBD1	TRBV12-3/TRBV12-4	few	TRBJ2-7	TGTGCCAGCAGGAGACAGGGTGGGTCCTACGAGCAGTACTTC	CASRRQGGSYEQYF
-	TRBV20-1	many	TRBJ2-5	TGCAGTGCTAGGTCCGGGAGTCCACAAGAGACCCAGTACTTC	CSARSGSPQETQYF
-	TRBV29-1	-	TRBJ2-1	TGCAGCGTTGAGTTCGGCGGGGTCTCCTACAATGAGCAGTTCTTC	CSVEFGGVSYNEQFF
-	TRBV2	few	TRBJ2-3	TGTGCCAGCACTGGACTCCCCTCGACAGATACGCAGTATTTT	CASTGLPSTDTQYF